This passage covers 27 T cell receptor beta chains from one sample sequenced in a study of T cells in Graves' hyperthyroidism and ophthalmopathy. Regions amplified from RNA transcripts were the TCR beta CDR3 regions. Researchers ran a first-round RT-PCR on the TCR CDR3 using the HTBI primer set. TCRdb recomputed calls from the multiplex PCR reads with MiXCR, one row per CDR3 protein. The sample yields about 560,000 distinct CDR3 sequences, less than 20% seen once. Sequencing was done on a sample of blood. The source is a woman younger than 45 with Graves' hyperthyroidism.

This clonotype has a count of ten or more. V and J are TRBV27 and TRBJ2-7; TRBD1 might be the D (7 bases). Germline CDR1 is MNHEY and CDR2 is SMNVEV (reference sequence). Trimming left V 3 bases short and J 2 bases short, with 11 bases between. The CDR3 spans 14 residues. The CDR3 here is CASSFQGGPYEQYF. The CDR3 nucleotides are TGTGCCAGCAGTTTCCAGGGGGGTCCCTACGAGCAGTACTTC.

This clonotype has a handful of counts. This chain links TRBV7-8 with TRBJ2-7; 12 nucleotides agree with TRBD2. Germline trimming cut 2 bases from V and 3 bases from J; bases unmatched to any gene: 5. CDR1 SGHVS and CDR2 FQNEAQ come from the germline V gene. This CDR3 comprises 16 residues. The CDR3 protein is CASSLTASGRVYEQYF. The CDR3 DNA is TGTGCCAGCAGCTTAACAGCTAGCGGGAGGGTCTACGAGCAGTACTTC.

This clonotype was seen ten or more times. The V and J genes are TRBV20-1 and TRBJ2-7; 7 positions agree with TRBD2. The trim removed 3 bases at V and 1 base at J, leaving 15 bases unmatched. The germline CDR1 and CDR2 sequences are DFQATT and SNEGSKA (reference sequence). CDR3 length: 17 residues. This CDR3 is CSASLSGWTLGSYEQYF. The CDR3 DNA reads as TGCAGTGCTAGTCTTAGCGGGTGGACCTTGGGGTCCTACGAGCAGTACTTC.

This sequence joins TRBV6-2 or TRBV6-3 and TRBJ1-6; a weak D match, TRBD1 (6 bases). Germline V gives CDR1 MNHEY, CDR2 SVGEGT. Trimming pared 0 bases from V and 7 bases from J, leaving 10 bases between. The CDR3 is made up of 15 amino acids. CDR3 in amino acids: CASSYSQGTNSPLHF. For the CDR3, the DNA is TGTGCCAGCAGTTACTCTCAGGGGACGAATTCACCCCTCCACTTT.

The table lists this clonotype with a few counts. J is TRBJ2-1 and V is TRBV5-1; 7 bases agree with TRBD2. From germline, CDR1 is SGHRS and CDR2 YFSETQ. The CDR3 extends over 18 amino acids. J lost 4 bases, V lost 2 bases, and 15 bases had no gene match. DNA of the CDR3: TGCGCCAGCAGCTTCTGGGCAATAGCGGGCGCCGATTACAATGAGCAGTTCTTC. Protein: CASSFWAIAGADYNEQFF.

Points on this clonotype: A read error may be the cause here, since a much bigger clone is one base away. The CDR3 does not end in the conserved phenylalanine or tryptophan, so this is likely a read error. V usage is TRBV7-9 and J usage is TRBJ2-3; 11 positions match TRBD1. The CDR3 spans 15 residues. The ends lost 4 bases at V and 3 bases at J; junction bases unmatched: 3. Germline CDR1 and CDR2: SEHNR and FQNEAQ (reference sequence). CDR3 bases: TGTGCCAGCAGCTACGGACAGGGGGCAACAGATACGCAGTATATT. Residues: CASSYGQGATDTQYI.

The J gene is TRBJ2-7, the V gene TRBV15; 10 nucleotides match TRBD2. Germline CDR1 is LNHNV and CDR2 is YYDKDF (reference sequence). CDR3 length equals 17 residues. V gave up 0 bases and J gave up 2 bases; unmatched junction bases: 7. CDR3 residues: CATSREITSGKTYEQYF. In nucleotides, the CDR3 is TGTGCCACCAGCAGAGAAATTACTAGCGGGAAAACCTACGAGCAGTACTTC.

The sample holds many counts of this clonotype. V and J are TRBV7-2 and TRBJ2-1; unclear D gene. This CDR3 is built from 18 residues. V was pared by 1 base and J by 2 bases, with 18 bases between. Germline CDR1 is SGHTA and CDR2 is FQGNSA. The CDR3 sequence is CASSLEGFSFTTYNEQFF. The DNA of the CDR3 is TGTGCCAGCAGCTTAGAAGGGTTTAGCTTTACCACCTACAATGAGCAGTTCTTC.

Comments on this clonotype: An end of the junction does not agree with germline; a read error may underlie this. The genes are TRBV6-2 or TRBV6-3 and TRBJ2-1; 8 positions match TRBD2. Germline-derived CDR1 and CDR2 are MNHEY and SVGEGT. This CDR3 is 16 amino acids long. CDR3 DNA sequence: TGTGCCAGCAGTTACCGGACTAGCCTCTCCTACAATGAGCGGTTCTTC. This translates into CASSYRTSLSYNERFF.

This clonotype was recorded many times. This chain links TRBV20-1 with TRBJ2-1; 8 bases line up with TRBD2. With 1 base clipped from V and 0 bases from J, the junction kept 11 bases outside the gene matches. This CDR3 has 18 residues. Germline V CDR1 and CDR2: DFQATT, SNEGSKA (reference sequence). The CDR3: CSARAGDGRAGSYNEQFF. Written as DNA, the CDR3 is TGCAGTGCTAGAGCGGGTGACGGGAGGGCCGGCTCCTACAATGAGCAGTTCTTC.

This clonotype was found many times. V is TRBV7-2 and J is TRBJ2-1; possibly TRBD1 or TRBD2 for D (6 bases each). V was cut by 1 base and J by 10 bases, with 14 bases left in between. The germline V gene encodes CDR1 SGHTA and CDR2 FQGNSA. The CDR3 is 14 residues long. Here the CDR3 DNA reads TGTGCCAGCAGCTTAGAGAGGGGGGCAAGGGAGCAGTTCTTC. Protein: CASSLERGAREQFF.

As regards this clonotype: A much larger clone differs by one base, so this may be a read error. This chain joins TRBV5-1 and TRBJ2-2; a weak D match, TRBD2 (5 bases). The germline V and J ends were trimmed by 0 bases and 1 base, with 7 bases remaining between them. Germline CDR1 is SGHRS and CDR2 is YFSETQ. The CDR3 extends over 15 amino acids. This CDR3 reads CASSLVEENTGELFF. Written as DNA, the CDR3 is TGCGCCAGCAGCTTGGTGGAGGAGAACACCGGGGAGCTGTTTTTT.

This clonotype has a handful of counts. This chain connects TRBV28 to TRBJ1-5; 8 bases map to TRBD1. Germline V gives CDR1 MDHEN, CDR2 SYDVKM. V lost 4 bases to trimming and J lost 5 bases; unmatched junction nucleotides: 10. The CDR3 loop spans 16 amino acids. The CDR3 DNA reads TGTGCCAGCAGTTCCCGGGACAGGAGTATAGATCAGCCCCAGCATTTT. Translation gives CASSSRDRSIDQPQHF.

This clonotype came up many times. The rearrangement uses TRBV2 and TRBJ2-2; 7 bases agree with TRBD1. Unmatched junction bases numbered 4, after V lost 6 bases and J lost 0 bases. Germline assignment: CDR1 SNHLY and CDR2 FYNNEI. CDR3 length: 15 residues. The CDR3 is CASRPGQTNTGELFF. The CDR3 nucleotides read TGTGCCAGCAGACCGGGACAGACGAACACCGGGGAGCTGTTTTTT.

Many counts were recorded for this clonotype. The chain combines TRBV11-1 with TRBJ2-7; weak D call: TRBD1 (6 bases). Trimming took off 0 bases at V and 2 bases at J, with 8 bases between the two ends. Germline CDR1 is SGHAT and CDR2 is FQDESV (reference sequence). This CDR3 is 14 amino acids long. The CDR3 protein is CASSLARTAYEQYF. The CDR3 region has the DNA TGTGCCAGCAGCTTAGCTAGGACAGCCTACGAGCAGTACTTC.

The J gene is TRBJ1-1, the V gene TRBV24-1, with 7 positions matching TRBD1. The germline V gene encodes CDR1 KGHDR and CDR2 SFDVKD. Trimming at V came to 8 bases and at J to 5 bases, leaving 7 bases not matched to a gene. CDR3 length: 13 amino acids. The CDR3: CATMEGARTEAFF. In DNA, the CDR3 is TGTGCCACCATGGAGGGGGCGCGGACTGAAGCTTTCTTT.

In this sample, this clonotype turned up a few times. The chain couples TRBV5-6 to TRBJ1-2; 10 nucleotides align to TRBD1. The V gene end was trimmed by 4 bases and the J gene end by 13 bases; junction bases not matched to a gene: 7. This CDR3 region has 12 residues. Germline lookup yields CDR1 SGHDT and CDR2 YYEEEE. The CDR3 coding sequence is TGTGCCAGCAGCCTGGGACAGGGGTCCGTCACCTTC. Amino acids: CASSLGQGSVTF.

About this clonotype itself: A much more abundant neighbour one base away suggests this may be a read error. This chain connects TRBV6-2 or TRBV6-3 to TRBJ2-7, with D unresolved. CDR1 is MNHEY and CDR2 is SVGEGT in the germline V gene. CDR3 length: 15 residues. This chain's CDR3 is CTSSPNPTTLYEQYF. The CDR3 nucleotides are TGTACCAGCAGTCCGAACCCAACGACACTCTACGAGCAGTACTTC.

The rearrangement links TRBV7-2 to TRBJ2-7; D not resolved. Germline V lookup: CDR1 SGHTA, CDR2 FQGNSA. This CDR3 comprises 12 residues. Trimming took off 3 bases at V and 4 bases at J, with 7 bases between the two ends. CDR3: CASSFWSYEQYF. The CDR3 DNA is TGTGCCAGCAGCTTTTGGTCATACGAGCAGTACTTC.

This clonotype occurred many times. This rearrangement joins TRBV11-1 to TRBJ2-5; 7 nucleotides match TRBD2. Germline V gives CDR1 SGHAT, CDR2 FQDESV (reference sequence). After removal of 3 bases from V and 3 bases from J, the junction contained 4 bases not matched to a gene. CDR3 length equals 14 residues. CDR3 region: CASSFRDYEETQYF. For the CDR3, the DNA is TGTGCCAGCAGCTTCCGGGACTACGAAGAGACCCAGTACTTC.

This clonotype has a handful of counts. This rearrangement joins TRBV19 to TRBJ1-5; 9 nucleotides align to TRBD1. Germline V CDR1 and CDR2: LNHDA, SQIVND (reference sequence). The trim removed 3 bases at V and 0 bases at J, leaving 0 bases unmatched. The length of the CDR3 is 15 residues. The CDR3 spells CASSMDRGSNQPQHF. The CDR3 DNA reads TGTGCCAGTAGTATGGACAGGGGTAGCAATCAGCCCCAGCATTTT.

The chain carries TRBV19 and TRBJ2-1; 7 positions match TRBD1. The CDR3 sequence is 12 residues long. Losses at the gene ends were 10 bases for V and 4 bases for J; bases not matched to a gene: 4. Germline V gives CDR1 LNHDA, CDR2 SQIVND (reference sequence). The CDR3 protein is CATRDSYNEQFF. In DNA, the CDR3 is TGTGCCACCCGGGACAGTTACAATGAGCAGTTCTTC.

CDR3 sequence: CSVVPWTSGSPPGNEQFF. CDR3 in DNA: TGCAGCGTTGTTCCGTGGACTAGCGGGAGTCCACCCGGCAATGAGCAGTTCTTC. This sequence joins TRBV29-1 and TRBJ2-1; 13 positions agree with TRBD2. The J segment lost 6 bases and the V segment lost 4 bases, leaving 15 bases of the junction unmatched. CDR1 and CDR2 (germline): SQVTM, ANQGSEA. The CDR3 is 18 residues long.

This clonotype appeared once. The gene calls are TRBV7-2 and TRBJ2-1, with TRBD1 as a possible D gene (5 bases). Germline-derived CDR1 and CDR2 are SGHTA and FQGNSA. The CDR3 runs to 12 residues. Trimming took 5 bases from V and 12 from J, leaving 14 bases between them. The CDR3 coding sequence is TGTGCCAGCAGCCCGCCGAGGACACCGCAGTTCTTC. Protein sequence: CASSPPRTPQFF.

This rearrangement joins TRBV9 to TRBJ2-1; 9 nucleotides align to TRBD1. This CDR3 contains 18 residues. V trimming: 0 bases; J trimming: 3 bases; junction bases outside the gene matches: 10. From germline, CDR1 is SGDLS and CDR2 YYNGEE. The CDR3 nucleotides read TGTGCCAGCAGCGTAGCCCCGGGGACAGGGAAAATCTACAATGAGCAGTTCTTC. Amino acids: CASSVAPGTGKIYNEQFF. Based on the CDR3 plus reference TRBV9 and TRBJ2-1, the full variable domain is DSGVTQTPKHLITATGQRVTLRCSPRSGDLSVYWYQQSLDQGLQFLIQYYNGEERAKGNILERFSAQQFPDLHSELNLSSLELGDSALYFCASSVAPGTGKIYNEQFFGPGTRLTVL.

This clonotype was counted at least ten times. V is TRBV7-9 and J is TRBJ1-1, with D hard to call. With 2 bases removed from V and 1 base from J, the gap between germline ends came to 11 bases. This CDR3 is 15 amino acids long. The germline CDR1 and CDR2 sequences are SEHNR and FQNEAQ (reference sequence). CDR3 sequence: CASSLLQRSNTEAFF. The CDR3 DNA is TGTGCCAGCAGCTTATTGCAGAGGTCGAACACTGAAGCTTTCTTT.

There are many counts of this clonotype. The chain has TRBV30 and TRBJ2-2, with no clear D. This CDR3 comprises 11 residues. Germline assignment: CDR1 GTSNPN and CDR2 SVGIG (reference sequence). The V and J ends lost 6 bases and 1 base respectively, with 3 bases between them. The CDR3 protein is CACQNTGELFF. The DNA of the CDR3 is TGTGCCTGTCAGAACACCGGGGAGCTGTTTTTT. The complete variable domain, with remaining parts taken from reference TRBV30 and TRBJ2-2, reads SQTIHQWPATLVQPVGSPLSLECTVEGTSNPNLYWYRQAAGRGLQLLFYSVGIGQISSEVPQNLSASRPQDRQFILSSKKLLLSDSGFYLCACQNTGELFFGEGSRLTVL.